The 10 T cell receptor beta chains given below trace back to one sample, sequenced in a study of blood T cell repertoires in COVID-19. Profiled with immunoSEQ multiplex PCR; TCRdb holds only in-frame clones, not every one. The sample records about 88,000 clones, roughly 90% being singletons. Source material: peripheral blood. The receptor source for this set is a man aged 55-75 years with acute or convalescent COVID-19.

This sequence joins TRBV21-1 and TRBJ1-5; TRBD1, as called in the table, went unchecked against the DNA. TRBV21-1 is given as a pseudogene. The CDR3 extends over 19 amino acids. CDR3 region: CASSPGHRAPCPINQPQHF. The CDR3 DNA reads TGTGCCAGCAGCCCCGGCCACAGGGCGCCCTGTCCAATTAATCAGCCCCAGCATTTT.

V usage is TRBV10-2 and J usage is TRBJ2-7; maybe TRBD2 (5 bases). CDR1 WSHSY and CDR2 SAAADI come from the germline V gene. The CDR3 covers 15 residues. V lost 1 base and J 3 bases, leaving 13 bases between the germline ends. The CDR3 sequence: CASSELSVEGYEQYF. CDR3 nucleotide sequence: TGCGCCAGCAGTGAGTTGTCAGTTGAGGGCTACGAGCAGTACTTC.

This chain joins TRBV12-3 or TRBV12-4 and TRBJ2-3; 7 bases align to TRBD2. V lost 5 bases, J lost 6 bases, and 2 bases stayed unmatched. The CDR3 runs to 12 residues. This CDR3 reads CASSGRGDTQYF. Here the CDR3 DNA reads TGTGCCAGCAGTGGGAGGGGTGATACGCAGTATTTT.

This sequence joins TRBV29-1 and TRBJ2-1; D is ambiguous. With 5 bases removed from V and 3 bases from J, the gap between germline ends came to 8 bases. The CDR3 runs 12 residues. Germline loops: CDR1 SQVTM, CDR2 ANQGSEA. The CDR3 is CSVRRDYNEQFF. CDR3 DNA sequence: TGCAGCGTTCGGAGAGACTACAATGAGCAGTTCTTC.

The chain is built from TRBV7-2 and TRBJ2-2; TRBD2 matches 8 bases. Germline assignment: CDR1 SGHTA and CDR2 FQGNSA. This CDR3 region has 16 residues. After removal of 4 bases from V and 6 bases from J, the junction contained 10 bases not matched to a gene. The CDR3 DNA reads as TGTGCCAGCAGCTCCCACGGGGGGGAGAGGGCCGGGGAGCTGTTTTTT. Protein product: CASSSHGGERAGELFF.

J is TRBJ2-3 and V is TRBV7-6; possibly TRBD2 for D (6 bases). The CDR3 is 15 residues long. V lost 4 bases, J lost 6 bases, and 17 bases lay in between. Germline V lookup: CDR1 SGHVS, CDR2 FNYEAQ. The CDR3 region has the DNA TGTGCCAGCAGCTCGAAGCGGGTAGGGGTGGATACGCAGTATTTT. It specifies CASSSKRVGVDTQYF.

This clone came up a few times. The chain joins TRBV28 to TRBJ2-3; 7 nucleotides match TRBD2. V shed 5 bases and J 3 bases; nucleotides not matched to a gene: 5. From germline, CDR1 is MDHEN and CDR2 SYDVKM. The CDR3 contains 14 residues. The CDR3 spells CASSGSGITDTQYF. CDR3 nucleotides: TGTGCCAGCAGTGGAAGCGGGATTACAGATACGCAGTATTTT.

The rearrangement joins TRBV28 to TRBJ2-1; TRBD2 aligns across 7 bases. The CDR3 has 14 residues. Germline lookup yields CDR1 MDHEN and CDR2 SYDVKM. After removal of 8 bases from V and 5 bases from J, the junction contained 9 bases not matched to a gene. The CDR3 DNA reads as TGTGCCAGCTTAGCGGGCAGCTGGCACAATGAGCAGTTCTTC. It specifies CASLAGSWHNEQFF.

V and J are TRBV4-3 and TRBJ2-7, with 7 positions matching TRBD1. Germline V gene lookup returns CDR1 LGHNA and CDR2 YSLEER. This CDR3 spans 17 amino acids. The V gene end was trimmed by 0 bases and the J gene end by 3 bases; junction bases not matched to a gene: 11. The CDR3 DNA follows: TGCGCCAGCAGCCAAGATCGGCAAGGGGGCTTCGGCTACGAGCAGTACTTC. This codes for CASSQDRQGGFGYEQYF.

The J gene is TRBJ2-4, the V gene TRBV28; D gene ambiguous. The CDR3 is made up of 15 amino acids. Germline lookup yields CDR1 MDHEN and CDR2 SYDVKM. V lost 3 bases and J lost 3, with 12 bases in between. Here the CDR3 reads CASSFSSPLKNIQYF. DNA of the CDR3: TGTGCCAGCAGTTTTAGCAGCCCTCTCAAAAACATTCAGTACTTC.